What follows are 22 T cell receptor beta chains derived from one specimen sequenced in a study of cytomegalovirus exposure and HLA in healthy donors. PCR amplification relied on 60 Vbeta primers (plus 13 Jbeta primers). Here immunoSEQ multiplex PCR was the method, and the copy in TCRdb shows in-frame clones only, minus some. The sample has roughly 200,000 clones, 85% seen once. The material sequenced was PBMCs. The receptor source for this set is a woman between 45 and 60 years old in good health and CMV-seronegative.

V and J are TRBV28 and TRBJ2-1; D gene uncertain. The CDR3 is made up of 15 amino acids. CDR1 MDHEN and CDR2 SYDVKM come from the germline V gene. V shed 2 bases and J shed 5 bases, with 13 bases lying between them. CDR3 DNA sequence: TGTGCCAGCAGTTTACTAAACGGGTGGGACAATGAGCAGTTCTTC. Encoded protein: CASSLLNGWDNEQFF.

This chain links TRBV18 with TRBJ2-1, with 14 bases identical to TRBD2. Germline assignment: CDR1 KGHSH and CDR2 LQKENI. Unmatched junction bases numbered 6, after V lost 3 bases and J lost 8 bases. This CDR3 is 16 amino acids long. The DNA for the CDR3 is TGTGCCAGCTCACCCCTTGGACTAGCGGGAGGCGATGAGCAGTTCTTC. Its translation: CASSPLGLAGGDEQFF.

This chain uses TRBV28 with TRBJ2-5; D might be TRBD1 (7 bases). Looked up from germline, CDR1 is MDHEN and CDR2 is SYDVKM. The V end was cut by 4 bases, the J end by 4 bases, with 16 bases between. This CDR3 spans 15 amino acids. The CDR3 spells CASSSRQGGRETQYF. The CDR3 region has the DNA TGTGCCAGCAGTTCCAGACAGGGAGGCAGAGAGACCCAGTACTTC. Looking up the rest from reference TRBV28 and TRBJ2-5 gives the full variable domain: DVKVTQSSRYLVKRTGEKVFLECVQDMDHENMFWYRQDPGLGLRLIYFSYDVKMKEKGDIPEGYSVSREKKERFSLILESASTNQTSMYLCASSSRQGGRETQYFGPGTRLLVL.

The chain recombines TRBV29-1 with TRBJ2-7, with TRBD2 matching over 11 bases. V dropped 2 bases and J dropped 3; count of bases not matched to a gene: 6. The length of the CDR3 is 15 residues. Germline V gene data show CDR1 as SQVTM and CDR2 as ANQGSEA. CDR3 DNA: TGCAGCGTTGAAAGGGTAGGGACTAGCGGCTACGAGCAGTACTTC. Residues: CSVERVGTSGYEQYF.

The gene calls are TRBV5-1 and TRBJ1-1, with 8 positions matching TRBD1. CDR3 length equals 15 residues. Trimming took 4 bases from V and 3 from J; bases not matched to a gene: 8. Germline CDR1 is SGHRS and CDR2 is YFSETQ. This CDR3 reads CASSLTRGRDTEAFF. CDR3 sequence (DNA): TGCGCCAGCAGCCTTACCAGGGGGCGAGACACTGAAGCTTTCTTT.

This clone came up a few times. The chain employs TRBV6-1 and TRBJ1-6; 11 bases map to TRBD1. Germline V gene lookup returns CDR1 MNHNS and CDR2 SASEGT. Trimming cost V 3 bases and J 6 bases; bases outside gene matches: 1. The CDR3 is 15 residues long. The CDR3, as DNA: TGTGCCAGCAGTGACGGGACAGGGGGTAATTCACCCCTCCACTTT. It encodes CASSDGTGGNSPLHF.

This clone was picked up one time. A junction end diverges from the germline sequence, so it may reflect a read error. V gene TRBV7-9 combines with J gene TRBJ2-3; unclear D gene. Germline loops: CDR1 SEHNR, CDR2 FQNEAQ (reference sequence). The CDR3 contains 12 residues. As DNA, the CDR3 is TGTTCCAGCAGCACTGACTTCTTTCCGCAGTATTTT. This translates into CSSSTDFFPQYF. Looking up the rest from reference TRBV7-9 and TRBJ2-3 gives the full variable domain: DTGVSQNPRHKITKRGQNVTFRCDPISEHNRLYWYRQTLGQGPEFLTYFQNEAQLEKSRLLSDRFSAERPKGSFSTLEIQRTEQGDSAMYLCSSSTDFFPQYFGPGTRLTVL.

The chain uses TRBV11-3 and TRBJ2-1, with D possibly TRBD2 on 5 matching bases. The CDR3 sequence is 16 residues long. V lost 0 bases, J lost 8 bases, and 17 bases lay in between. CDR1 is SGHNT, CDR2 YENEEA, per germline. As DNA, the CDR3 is TGTGCCAGCAGCTTAGATTCGAGCGCAAGAGGGTATGAGCAGTTCTTC. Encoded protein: CASSLDSSARGYEQFF.

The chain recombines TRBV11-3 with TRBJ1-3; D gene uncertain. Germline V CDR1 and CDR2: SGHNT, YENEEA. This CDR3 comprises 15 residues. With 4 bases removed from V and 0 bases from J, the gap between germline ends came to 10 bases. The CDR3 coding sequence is TGTGCCAGCAGCTATGGTTACAGCTCTGGAAACACCATATATTTT. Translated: CASSYGYSSGNTIYF. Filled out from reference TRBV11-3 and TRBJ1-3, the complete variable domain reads EAGVVQSPRYKIIEKKQPVAFWCNPISGHNTLYWYLQNLGQGPELLIRYENEEAVDDSQLPKDRFSAERLKGVDSTLKIQPAELGDSAVYLCASSYGYSSGNTIYFGEGSWLTVV.

The CDR3 DNA reads as TGTGCCAGCAGCCCTCCACTCGCGGGAGGCGCAATCGATGAGCAGTTCTTC. It codes for CASSPPLAGGAIDEQFF. This rearrangement joins TRBV7-9 to TRBJ2-1, with 8 bases matching TRBD2. With 5 bases clipped from V and 8 bases from J, the junction kept 17 bases outside the gene matches. This CDR3 has 17 residues. Per the germline V gene, CDR1 is SEHNR and CDR2 is FQNEAQ (reference sequence).

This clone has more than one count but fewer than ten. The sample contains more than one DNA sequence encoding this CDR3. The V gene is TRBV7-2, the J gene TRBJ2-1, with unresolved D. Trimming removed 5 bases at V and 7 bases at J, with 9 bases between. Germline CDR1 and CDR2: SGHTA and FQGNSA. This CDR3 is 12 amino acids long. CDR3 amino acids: CASSLSGNEQFF. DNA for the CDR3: TGTGCCAGCAGCCTGTCCGGGAATGAGCAGTTCTTC.

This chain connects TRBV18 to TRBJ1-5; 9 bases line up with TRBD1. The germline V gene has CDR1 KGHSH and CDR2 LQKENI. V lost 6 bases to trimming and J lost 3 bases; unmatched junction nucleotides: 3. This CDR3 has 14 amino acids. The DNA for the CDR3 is TGTGCCAGCTCGGGGACAGGGCCCAATCAGCCCCAGCATTTT. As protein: CASSGTGPNQPQHF.

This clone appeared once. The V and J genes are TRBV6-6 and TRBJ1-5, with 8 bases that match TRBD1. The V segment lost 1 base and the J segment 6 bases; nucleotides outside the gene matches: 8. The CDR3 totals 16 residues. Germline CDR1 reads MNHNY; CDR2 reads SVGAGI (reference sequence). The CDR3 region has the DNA TGTGCCAGCAGTTACTGGCAGGGGGCCGTTGGTCAGCCCCAGCATTTT. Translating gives CASSYWQGAVGQPQHF.

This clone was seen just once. As DNA, the CDR3 is TGTGCCAGCAGCTCCGGGGGTACTAGGCAGCCCCAGCATTTT. Translation: CASSSGGTRQPQHF. The V gene is TRBV5-8, the J gene TRBJ1-5, with D possibly TRBD1 on 5 matching bases. Trimming took 3 bases from V and 7 from J, leaving 14 bases between them. Germline V CDR1 and CDR2: SGHTS, YDEGEE. The length of the CDR3 is 14 residues.

The CDR3 DNA sequence: TGTGCCAGCAGCCCACGGGGGGGGTGGGGTGGCGCTGAAGCTTTCTTT. As protein: CASSPRGGWGGAEAFF. The chain recombines TRBV27 with TRBJ1-1, with a tentative D call TRBD1 (5 bases). This CDR3 has 16 residues. Trimming shortened V by 6 bases and J by 6 bases, and 23 bases separated the two germline ends. The germline CDR1 and CDR2 sequences are MNHEY and SMNVEV (reference sequence).

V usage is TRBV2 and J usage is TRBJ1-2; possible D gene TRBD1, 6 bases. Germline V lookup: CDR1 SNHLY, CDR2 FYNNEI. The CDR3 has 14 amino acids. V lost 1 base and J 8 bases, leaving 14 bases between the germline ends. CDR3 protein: CASSEEGGGPGYTF. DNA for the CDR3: TGTGCCAGCAGTGAAGAAGGGGGGGGGCCCGGCTACACCTTC.

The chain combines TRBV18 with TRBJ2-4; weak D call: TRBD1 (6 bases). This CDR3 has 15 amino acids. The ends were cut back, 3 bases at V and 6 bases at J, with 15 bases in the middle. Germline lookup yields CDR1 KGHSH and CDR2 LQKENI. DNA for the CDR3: TGTGCCAGCTCACCGTTTGCAGGGGCTAGAAACATTCAGTACTTC. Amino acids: CASSPFAGARNIQYF.

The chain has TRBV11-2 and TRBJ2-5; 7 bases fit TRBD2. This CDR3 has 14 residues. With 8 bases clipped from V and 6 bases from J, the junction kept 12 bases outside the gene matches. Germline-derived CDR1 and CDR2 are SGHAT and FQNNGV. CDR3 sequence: CASDSGNLPKTQYF. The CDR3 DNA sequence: TGTGCCAGCGACAGCGGGAATCTACCCAAGACCCAGTACTTC. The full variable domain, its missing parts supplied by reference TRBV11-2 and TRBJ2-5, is EAGVAQSPRYKIIEKRQSVAFWCNPISGHATLYWYQQILGQGPKLLIQFQNNGVVDDSQLPKDRFSAERLKGVDSTLKIQPAKLEDSAVYLCASDSGNLPKTQYFGPGTRLLVL.

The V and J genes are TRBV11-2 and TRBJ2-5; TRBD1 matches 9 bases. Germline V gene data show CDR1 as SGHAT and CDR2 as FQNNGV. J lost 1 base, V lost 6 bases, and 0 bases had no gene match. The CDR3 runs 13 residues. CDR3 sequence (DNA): TGTGCCAGCAGGGGACAGGGCCAAGAGACCCAGTACTTC. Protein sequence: CASRGQGQETQYF.

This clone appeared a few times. For the CDR3, the DNA is TGTGCCAGCAGTGAAGGGCCCATCTCCTACAATGAGCAGTTCTTC. The encoded protein is CASSEGPISYNEQFF. The chain couples TRBV2 to TRBJ2-1; no firm D call. The germline V and J ends were trimmed by 1 base and 0 bases, with 7 bases remaining between them. Germline V gene lookup returns CDR1 SNHLY and CDR2 FYNNEI. This CDR3 contains 15 residues.

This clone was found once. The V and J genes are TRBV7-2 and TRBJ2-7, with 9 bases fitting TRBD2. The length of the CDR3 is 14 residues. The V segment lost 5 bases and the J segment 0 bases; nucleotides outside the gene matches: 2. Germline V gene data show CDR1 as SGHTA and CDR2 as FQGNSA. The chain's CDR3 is CASSISGSSYEQYF. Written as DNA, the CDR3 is TGTGCCAGCAGCATTAGCGGGAGCTCCTACGAGCAGTACTTC.

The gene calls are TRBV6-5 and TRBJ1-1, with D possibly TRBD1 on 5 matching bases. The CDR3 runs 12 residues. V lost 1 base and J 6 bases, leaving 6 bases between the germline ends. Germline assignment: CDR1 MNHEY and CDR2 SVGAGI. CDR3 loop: CASSYLGAEAFF. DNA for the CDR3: TGTGCCAGCAGTTACTTAGGGGCTGAAGCTTTCTTT.